Sequencing of this TCR beta chain was carried out in a study of blood T cell repertoires in COVID-19. CDR3 length equals 14 residues. V was pared by 4 bases and J by 6 bases, with 12 bases between. Germline CDR1 KGHSH, CDR2 LQKENI. Study processing details: The assay estimated nucleated cells by amplifying reference gene primers. Only in-frame clones appear in the TCRdb table, and some are missing; sequencing was by immunoSEQ multiplex PCR. V, J and clone size derive from that table, while D and trimming were established from the DNA sequence. The data show about 42,000 clones, 90% to 95% seen once. The count of this clone is one.

The TCR was taken from a human donor in a cohort sampled during active COVID-19. Sequenced: peripheral blood. The chain recombines TRBV18 with TRBJ1-4, with a tentative D call TRBD1 (6 bases). The DNA for the CDR3 is TGTGCCAGCTCACTCCGGGACAACCATGAAAAACTGTTTTTT. The encoded protein is CASSLRDNHEKLFF.